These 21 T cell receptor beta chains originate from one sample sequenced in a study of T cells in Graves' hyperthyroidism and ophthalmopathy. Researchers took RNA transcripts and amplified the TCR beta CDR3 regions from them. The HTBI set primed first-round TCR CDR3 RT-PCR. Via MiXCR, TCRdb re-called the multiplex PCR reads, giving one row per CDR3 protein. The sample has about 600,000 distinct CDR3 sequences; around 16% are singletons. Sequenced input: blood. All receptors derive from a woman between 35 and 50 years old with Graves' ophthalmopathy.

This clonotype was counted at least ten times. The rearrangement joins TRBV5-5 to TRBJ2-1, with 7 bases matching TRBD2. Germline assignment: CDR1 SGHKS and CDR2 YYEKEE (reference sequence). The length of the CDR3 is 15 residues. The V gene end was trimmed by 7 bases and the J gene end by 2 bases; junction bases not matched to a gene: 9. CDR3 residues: CASSNAAGTYNEQFF. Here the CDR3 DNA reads TGTGCCAGCTCAAACGCAGCGGGGACCTACAATGAGCAGTTCTTC.

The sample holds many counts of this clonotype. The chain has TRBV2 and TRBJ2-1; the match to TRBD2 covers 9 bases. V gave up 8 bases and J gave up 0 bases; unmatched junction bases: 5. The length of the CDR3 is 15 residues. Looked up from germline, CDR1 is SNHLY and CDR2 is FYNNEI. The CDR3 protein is CASVLSGSSYNEQFF. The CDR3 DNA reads TGTGCCAGCGTTCTTAGCGGGAGCTCCTACAATGAGCAGTTCTTC.

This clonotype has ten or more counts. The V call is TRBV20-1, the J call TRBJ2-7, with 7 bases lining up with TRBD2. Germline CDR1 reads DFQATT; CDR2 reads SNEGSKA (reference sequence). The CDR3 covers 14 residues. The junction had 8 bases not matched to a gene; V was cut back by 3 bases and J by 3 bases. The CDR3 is CSASNLAASYEQYF. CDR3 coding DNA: TGCAGTGCTAGTAACCTAGCGGCAAGCTACGAGCAGTACTTC.

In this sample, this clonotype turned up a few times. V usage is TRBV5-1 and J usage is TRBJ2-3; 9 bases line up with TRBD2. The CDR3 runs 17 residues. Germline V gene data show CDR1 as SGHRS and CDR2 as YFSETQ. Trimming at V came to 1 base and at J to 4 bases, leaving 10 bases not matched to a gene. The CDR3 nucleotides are TGCGCCAGCAGCTTGTTGGCTAGCGGGGTGGGTGCAGATACGCAGTATTTT. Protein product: CASSLLASGVGADTQYF.

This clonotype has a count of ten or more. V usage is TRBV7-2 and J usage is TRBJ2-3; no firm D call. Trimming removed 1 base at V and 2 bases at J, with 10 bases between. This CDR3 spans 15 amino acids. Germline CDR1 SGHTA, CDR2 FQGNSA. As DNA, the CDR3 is TGTGCCAGCAGCTTAGTGGCGCTAGTCACAGATACGCAGTATTTT. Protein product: CASSLVALVTDTQYF.

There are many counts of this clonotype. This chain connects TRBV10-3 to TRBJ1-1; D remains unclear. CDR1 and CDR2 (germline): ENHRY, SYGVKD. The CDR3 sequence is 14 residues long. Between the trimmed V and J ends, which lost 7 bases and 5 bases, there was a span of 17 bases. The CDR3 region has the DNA TGTGCCATCACCCAGAGACTGACCGGGACTGAAGCTTTCTTT. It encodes CAITQRLTGTEAFF.

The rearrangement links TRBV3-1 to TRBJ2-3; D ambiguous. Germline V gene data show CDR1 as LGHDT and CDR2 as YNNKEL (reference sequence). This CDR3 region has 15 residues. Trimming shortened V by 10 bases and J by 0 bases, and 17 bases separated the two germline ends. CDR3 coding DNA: TGTGCCACCAGTGATGGGCTCGCAAGCACAGATACGCAGTATTTT. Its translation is CATSDGLASTDTQYF.

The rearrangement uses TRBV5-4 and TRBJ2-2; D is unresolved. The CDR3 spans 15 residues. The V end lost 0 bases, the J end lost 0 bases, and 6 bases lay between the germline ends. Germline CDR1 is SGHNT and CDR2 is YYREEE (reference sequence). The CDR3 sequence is CASSLEGPNTGELFF. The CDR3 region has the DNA TGTGCCAGCAGCTTGGAAGGCCCGAACACCGGGGAGCTGTTTTTT.

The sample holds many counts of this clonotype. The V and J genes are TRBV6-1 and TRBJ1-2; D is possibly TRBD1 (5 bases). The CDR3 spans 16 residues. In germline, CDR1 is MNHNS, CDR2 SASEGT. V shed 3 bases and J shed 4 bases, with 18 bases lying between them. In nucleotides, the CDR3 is TGTGCCAGCAGTGACCCACAAGAGACAGAGGTCTATGGCTACACCTTC. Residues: CASSDPQETEVYGYTF.

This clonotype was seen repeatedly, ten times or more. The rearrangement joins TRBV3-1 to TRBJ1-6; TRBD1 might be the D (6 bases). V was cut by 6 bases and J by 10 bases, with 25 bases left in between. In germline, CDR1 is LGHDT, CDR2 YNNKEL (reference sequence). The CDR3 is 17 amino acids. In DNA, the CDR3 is TGTGCCAGCAGACAACAGGGTTCGCGGCTACTAGGCTCACCCCTCCACTTT. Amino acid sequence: CASRQQGSRLLGSPLHF.

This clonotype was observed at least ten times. The CDR3 DNA follows: TGCGCCAGCAGCTTTACAGGGGTGGATGACACTGAAGCTTTCTTT. It encodes CASSFTGVDDTEAFF. The chain uses TRBV5-1 and TRBJ1-1; 7 bases are shared with TRBD1. J was trimmed by 3 bases and V by 2 bases; bases with no gene match: 7. Germline values: CDR1 SGHRS, CDR2 YFSETQ. CDR3 length: 15 amino acids.

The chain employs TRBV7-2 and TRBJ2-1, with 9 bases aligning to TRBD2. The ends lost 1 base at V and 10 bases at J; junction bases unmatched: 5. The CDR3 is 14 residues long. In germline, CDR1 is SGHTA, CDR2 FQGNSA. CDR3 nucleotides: TGTGCCAGCAGCTTAGTAGCGGGAGTAAAGGAGCAGTTCTTC. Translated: CASSLVAGVKEQFF.

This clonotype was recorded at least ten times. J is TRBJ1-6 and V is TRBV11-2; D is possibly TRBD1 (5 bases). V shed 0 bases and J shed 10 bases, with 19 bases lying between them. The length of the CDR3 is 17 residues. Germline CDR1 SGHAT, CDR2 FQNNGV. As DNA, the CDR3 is TGTGCCAGCAGCTTAGATCTCCCGGGACTTAAGGGGTCACCCCTCCACTTT. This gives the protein CASSLDLPGLKGSPLHF. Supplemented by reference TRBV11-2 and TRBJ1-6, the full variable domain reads EAGVAQSPRYKIIEKRQSVAFWCNPISGHATLYWYQQILGQGPKLLIQFQNNGVVDDSQLPKDRFSAERLKGVDSTLKIQPAKLEDSAVYLCASSLDLPGLKGSPLHFGNGTRLTVT.

CDR3 in amino acids: CASRDAFSGANVLTF. The DNA for the CDR3 is TGTGCCAGTCGGGACGCTTTTTCCGGGGCCAACGTCCTGACTTTC. This rearrangement joins TRBV2 to TRBJ2-6; possibly TRBD1 or TRBD2 for D (5 bases each). From germline, CDR1 is SNHLY and CDR2 FYNNEI. The CDR3 contains 15 residues. V lost 9 bases and J 4 bases, leaving 16 bases between the germline ends.

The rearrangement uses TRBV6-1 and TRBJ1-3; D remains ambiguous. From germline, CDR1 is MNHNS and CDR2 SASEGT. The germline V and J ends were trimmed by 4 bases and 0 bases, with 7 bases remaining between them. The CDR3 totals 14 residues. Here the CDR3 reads CASSGQVSGNTIYF. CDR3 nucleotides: TGTGCCAGCAGTGGGCAAGTCTCTGGAAACACCATATATTTT.

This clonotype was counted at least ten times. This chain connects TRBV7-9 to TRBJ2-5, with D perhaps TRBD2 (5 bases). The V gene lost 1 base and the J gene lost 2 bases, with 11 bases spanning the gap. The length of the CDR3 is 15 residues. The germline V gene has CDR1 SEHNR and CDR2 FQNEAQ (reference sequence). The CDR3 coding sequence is TGTGCCAGCAGCTTAGACGGGGTGAGACAAGAGACCCAGTACTTC. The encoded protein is CASSLDGVRQETQYF.

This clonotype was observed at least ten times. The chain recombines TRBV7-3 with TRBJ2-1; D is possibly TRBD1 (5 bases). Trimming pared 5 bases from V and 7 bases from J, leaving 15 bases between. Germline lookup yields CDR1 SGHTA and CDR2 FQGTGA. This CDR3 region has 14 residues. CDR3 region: CASSPDSSRNEQFF. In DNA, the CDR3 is TGTGCCAGCAGCCCCGACAGTAGTCGAAATGAGCAGTTCTTC.

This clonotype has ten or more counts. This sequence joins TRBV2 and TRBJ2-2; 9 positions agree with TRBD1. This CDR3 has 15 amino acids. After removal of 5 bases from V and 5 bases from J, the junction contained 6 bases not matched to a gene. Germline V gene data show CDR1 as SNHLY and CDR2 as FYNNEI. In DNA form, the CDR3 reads TGTGCCAGCAGTCCCACAGGGGGCCAAACCGGGGAGCTGTTTTTT. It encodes CASSPTGGQTGELFF.

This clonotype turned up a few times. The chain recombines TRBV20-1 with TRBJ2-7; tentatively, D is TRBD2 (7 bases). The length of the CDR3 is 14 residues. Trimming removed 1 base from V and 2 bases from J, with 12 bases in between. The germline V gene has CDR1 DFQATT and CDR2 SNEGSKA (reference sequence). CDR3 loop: CSARAGGPPYEQYF. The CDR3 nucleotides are TGCAGTGCTAGAGCCGGGGGGCCCCCCTACGAGCAGTACTTC.

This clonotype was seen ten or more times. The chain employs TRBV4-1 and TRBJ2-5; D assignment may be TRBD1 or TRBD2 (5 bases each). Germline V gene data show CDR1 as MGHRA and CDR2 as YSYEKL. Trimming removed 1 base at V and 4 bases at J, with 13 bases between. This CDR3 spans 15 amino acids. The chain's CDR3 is CASSQVGAVGETQYF. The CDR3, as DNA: TGCGCCAGCAGCCAAGTCGGGGCGGTGGGAGAGACCCAGTACTTC.

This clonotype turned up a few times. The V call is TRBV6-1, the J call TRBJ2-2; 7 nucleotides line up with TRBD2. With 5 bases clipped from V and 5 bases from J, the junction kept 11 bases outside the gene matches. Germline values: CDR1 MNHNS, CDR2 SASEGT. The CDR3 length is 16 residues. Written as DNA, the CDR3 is TGTGCCAGCAGTCCGGGGCCTAGCGGAAAGACCGGGGAGCTGTTTTTT. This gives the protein CASSPGPSGKTGELFF.